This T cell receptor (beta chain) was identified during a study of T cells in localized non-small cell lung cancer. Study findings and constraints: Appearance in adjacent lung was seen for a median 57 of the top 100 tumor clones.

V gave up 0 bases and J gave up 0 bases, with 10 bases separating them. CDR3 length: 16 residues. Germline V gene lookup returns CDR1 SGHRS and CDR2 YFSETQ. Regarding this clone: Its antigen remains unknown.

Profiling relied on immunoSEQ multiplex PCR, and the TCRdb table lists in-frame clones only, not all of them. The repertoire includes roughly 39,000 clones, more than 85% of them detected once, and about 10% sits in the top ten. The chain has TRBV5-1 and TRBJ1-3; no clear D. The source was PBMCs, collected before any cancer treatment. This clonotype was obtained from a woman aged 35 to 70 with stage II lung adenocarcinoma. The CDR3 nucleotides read TGCGCCAGCAGCTTGGGCCCTCAGAACTCTGGAAACACCATATATTTT. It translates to CASSLGPQNSGNTIYF.